The 7 T cell receptor beta chains in this list originate from one sample, sequenced in a study of blood T cell repertoires in COVID-19. The table came from immunoSEQ multiplex PCR; TCRdb's copy has only in-frame clones and leaves some out. The table lists fewer than 350,000 clones, about nine tenths of them singletons. The sequenced sample consisted of PBMCs or T cells enriched from blood (not recorded which). The receptors shown here come from a woman in her thirties or forties who had recovered from COVID-19.

CDR3 coding DNA: TGTGCCAGCAGCCAGGATCAAGAGACCCAGTACTTC. Translating gives CASSQDQETQYF. J is TRBJ2-5 and V is TRBV9; D remains unclear. The ends were cut back, 4 bases at V and 2 bases at J, with 6 bases in the middle. Looked up from germline, CDR1 is SGDLS and CDR2 is YYNGEE. This CDR3 comprises 12 residues.

The V gene is TRBV4-2, the J gene TRBJ1-2; unclear D gene. The ends were cut back, 0 bases at V and 8 bases at J, with 13 bases in the middle. The CDR3 consists of 14 residues. CDR1 and CDR2 (germline): LGHNA, YNFKEQ. The CDR3 is CASSQEGSAVGYTF. The CDR3, as DNA: TGTGCCAGCAGCCAAGAGGGCTCCGCAGTAGGCTACACCTTC.

The chain links TRBV19 to TRBJ1-5; TRBD1 agrees at 9 bases. Unmatched junction bases numbered 2, after V lost 4 bases and J lost 7 bases. The CDR3 runs to 13 residues. Germline assignment: CDR1 LNHDA and CDR2 SQIVND (reference sequence). CDR3 residues: CASSRQGEQPQHF. CDR3 coding DNA: TGTGCCAGTAGTAGACAGGGGGAACAGCCCCAGCATTTT.

V gene TRBV10-2 combines with J gene TRBJ2-1; 9 nucleotides align to TRBD1. The germline V gene has CDR1 WSHSY and CDR2 SAAADI. CDR3 length: 18 residues. V shed 3 bases and J 2 bases; nucleotides not matched to a gene: 11. CDR3 DNA: TGCGCCAGCAGTGAACTCCCGAGTTGGACAGGGGCCTACAATGAGCAGTTCTTC. Residues: CASSELPSWTGAYNEQFF.

The chain uses TRBV9 and TRBJ2-1; D is possibly TRBD2 (5 bases). Deletions cut 0 bases from V and 7 bases from J, with 17 bases between. Per germline, CDR1 SGDLS and CDR2 YYNGEE. The CDR3 extends over 16 amino acids. The CDR3 coding sequence is TGTGCCAGCAGCGTAGACGGCGGGTCCAGGAGAAATGAGCAGTTCTTC. This encodes CASSVDGGSRRNEQFF. The full variable domain, rest sourced from reference TRBV9 and TRBJ2-1, is DSGVTQTPKHLITATGQRVTLRCSPRSGDLSVYWYQQSLDQGLQFLIQYYNGEERAKGNILERFSAQQFPDLHSELNLSSLELGDSALYFCASSVDGGSRRNEQFFGPGTRLTVL.

The gene calls are TRBV7-9 and TRBJ2-7; tentative D call: TRBD2 (5 bases). Trimming took 0 bases from V and 2 from J, leaving 8 bases between them. The CDR3 is 14 amino acids. Germline V gene sequence: CDR1 SEHNR, CDR2 FQNEAQ (reference sequence). CDR3 region: CASSLAGEAYEQYF. CDR3 in DNA: TGTGCCAGCAGCTTAGCGGGAGAGGCCTACGAGCAGTACTTC.

The chain has TRBV4-2 and TRBJ1-2; 9 nucleotides line up with TRBD1. This CDR3 has 17 residues. The germline V gene has CDR1 LGHNA and CDR2 YNFKEQ. The V gene end was trimmed by 0 bases and the J gene end by 7 bases; junction bases not matched to a gene: 12. The CDR3 sequence is CASSQEVGDRGYGGYTF. In nucleotides, the CDR3 is TGTGCCAGCAGCCAAGAGGTGGGAGACAGGGGGTATGGTGGCTACACCTTC.